The 14 T cell receptor beta chains in this list originate from one sample, sequenced in a study of glioma-infiltrating T cells after dendritic cell vaccination. The time point was: after dendritic cell vaccination, including at tumor progression/relapse. The table came from immunoSEQ multiplex PCR; TCRdb's copy has only in-frame clones and leaves some out. The profile shows roughly 87,000 clones, 80% to 85% of them singletons. The source material was blood, sampled after dendritic cell vaccination. The origin of the receptors is a human donor with glioblastoma.

The chain joins TRBV7-2 to TRBJ1-1, with D perhaps TRBD1 (5 bases). V was cut by 5 bases and J by 5 bases, with 18 bases left in between. The CDR3 loop spans 15 amino acids. Germline values: CDR1 SGHTA, CDR2 FQGNSA. CDR3 nucleotide sequence: TGTGCCAGCAGCGCTGGGGCAGGGCTATTGACTGAAGCTTTCTTT. Amino acids: CASSAGAGLLTEAFF.

This clone was recorded at least ten times. This rearrangement joins TRBV6-5 to TRBJ1-1, with D possibly being TRBD1 (6 bases). Trimming left V 5 bases short and J 3 bases short, with 13 bases between. Per the germline V gene, CDR1 is MNHEY and CDR2 is SVGAGI. The CDR3 loop spans 14 amino acids. The CDR3 DNA sequence: TGTGCCAGCAGTCAGCAGGGGTCACACACTGAAGCTTTCTTT. This translates into CASSQQGSHTEAFF.

This sequence joins TRBV5-4 and TRBJ1-1; weak D call: TRBD1 (6 bases). CDR1 and CDR2 from the germline V gene are SGHNT and YYREEE (reference sequence). This CDR3 is 14 amino acids long. The V and J ends lost 4 bases and 2 bases respectively, with 12 bases between them. The chain's CDR3 is CASSQGTLNTEAFF. In DNA form, the CDR3 reads TGTGCCAGCAGCCAAGGGACACTTAACACTGAAGCTTTCTTT.

J is TRBJ2-1 and V is TRBV19, with 12 bases that match TRBD2. This CDR3 comprises 17 residues. CDR1 and CDR2 from the germline V gene are LNHDA and SQIVND (reference sequence). With V trimmed by 5 bases and J by 6 bases, 11 bases remained unmatched. CDR3 residues: CASSLRPSGGAGNEQFF. As DNA, the CDR3 is TGTGCCAGTAGTCTTCGTCCTAGCGGGGGGGCAGGCAATGAGCAGTTCTTC.

The rearrangement joins TRBV7-2 to TRBJ2-7; 9 positions agree with TRBD2. This CDR3 spans 15 amino acids. Per germline, CDR1 SGHTA and CDR2 FQGNSA. The trim removed 5 bases at V and 5 bases at J, leaving 10 bases unmatched. The CDR3 is CASSALAGGQHEQYF. As DNA, the CDR3 is TGTGCCAGCAGCGCTCTCGCGGGGGGGCAGCACGAGCAGTACTTC.

This chain joins TRBV6-1 and TRBJ1-1; weak D call: TRBD1 (6 bases). V was cut by 0 bases and J by 5 bases, with 10 bases left in between. Per germline, CDR1 MNHNS and CDR2 SASEGT. This CDR3 spans 14 amino acids. CDR3 amino acids: CASSEARQGTEAFF. The CDR3 DNA reads as TGTGCCAGCAGTGAAGCTCGGCAGGGGACTGAAGCTTTCTTT.

The gene calls are TRBV25-1 and TRBJ2-2; 8 nucleotides agree with TRBD1. Per germline, CDR1 MGHDK and CDR2 SYGVNS. This CDR3 is 14 amino acids long. V was pared by 6 bases and J by 7 bases, with 7 bases of the junction left unmatched. The CDR3 spells CASRDRVGIGELFF. As DNA, the CDR3 is TGTGCCAGCAGGGACAGGGTGGGAATCGGGGAGCTGTTTTTT.

The J gene is TRBJ1-2, the V gene TRBV2, with 7 bases aligning to TRBD1. V was clipped by 5 bases and J by 1 base; unmatched bases: 7. The CDR3 consists of 15 residues. CDR1 is SNHLY and CDR2 is FYNNEI in the germline V gene. The CDR3 nucleotides read TGTGCCAGCAGTCCCGGGACAGCTCTTAACTATGGCTACACCTTC. Its protein product is CASSPGTALNYGYTF.

This CDR3 is CASSLGGGQFNYGYTF. In DNA, the CDR3 is TGTGCCAGCAGCTTAGGGGGCGGACAGTTTAACTATGGCTACACCTTC. This chain joins TRBV11-2 and TRBJ1-2; D perhaps matches TRBD1 (6 bases). The germline V and J ends were trimmed by 1 base and 1 base, with 13 bases remaining between them. The CDR3 contains 16 residues. Germline loops: CDR1 SGHAT, CDR2 FQNNGV.

This clone was picked up a small number of times. This chain connects TRBV6-6 to TRBJ1-2, with 9 positions matching TRBD1. This CDR3 has 14 amino acids. Germline V gene sequence: CDR1 MNHNY, CDR2 SVGAGI (reference sequence). Trimming cost V 5 bases and J 4 bases; bases outside gene matches: 5. CDR3 amino acids: CASSDTDRGYGYTF. The CDR3 coding sequence is TGTGCCAGCAGTGACACGGACAGGGGCTATGGCTACACCTTC.

This clone was counted between two and nine times. V is TRBV6-5 and J is TRBJ1-2; TRBD1 might be the D (6 bases). CDR1 is MNHEY and CDR2 is SVGAGI in the germline V gene. The V gene lost 1 base and the J gene lost 4 bases, with 16 bases spanning the gap. There are 16 residues in the CDR3. The CDR3 protein is CASSYWTDSKTYGYTF. DNA of the CDR3: TGTGCCAGCAGTTACTGGACAGACTCAAAAACCTATGGCTACACCTTC.

The CDR3 is CASSPGGTYGYTF. The CDR3 coding sequence is TGTGCCAGCAGCCCCGGCGGCACCTATGGCTACACCTTC. The chain recombines TRBV7-3 with TRBJ1-2; D is unclear. This CDR3 has 13 amino acids. The V and J ends lost 5 bases and 4 bases respectively, with 11 bases between them. Germline V gene data show CDR1 as SGHTA and CDR2 as FQGTGA.

V gene TRBV13 combines with J gene TRBJ2-3; D not resolved. The germline gives CDR1 PRHDT, CDR2 FYEKMQ (reference sequence). The V gene lost 6 bases and the J gene lost 4 bases, with 17 bases spanning the gap. This CDR3 has 15 amino acids. CDR3 sequence: CASSTYHNRADTQYF. In DNA, the CDR3 is TGTGCCAGCAGTACCTACCACAACCGGGCAGATACGCAGTATTTT.

The gene calls are TRBV10-3 and TRBJ1-1; D is uncertain. The CDR3 contains 15 residues. Germline CDR1 and CDR2: ENHRY and SYGVKD. The ends were cut back, 2 bases at V and 3 bases at J, with 13 bases in the middle. CDR3 DNA: TGTGCCATCAGTGAGCGGAGGGATCGGGACACTGAAGCTTTCTTT. It codes for CAISERRDRDTEAFF.